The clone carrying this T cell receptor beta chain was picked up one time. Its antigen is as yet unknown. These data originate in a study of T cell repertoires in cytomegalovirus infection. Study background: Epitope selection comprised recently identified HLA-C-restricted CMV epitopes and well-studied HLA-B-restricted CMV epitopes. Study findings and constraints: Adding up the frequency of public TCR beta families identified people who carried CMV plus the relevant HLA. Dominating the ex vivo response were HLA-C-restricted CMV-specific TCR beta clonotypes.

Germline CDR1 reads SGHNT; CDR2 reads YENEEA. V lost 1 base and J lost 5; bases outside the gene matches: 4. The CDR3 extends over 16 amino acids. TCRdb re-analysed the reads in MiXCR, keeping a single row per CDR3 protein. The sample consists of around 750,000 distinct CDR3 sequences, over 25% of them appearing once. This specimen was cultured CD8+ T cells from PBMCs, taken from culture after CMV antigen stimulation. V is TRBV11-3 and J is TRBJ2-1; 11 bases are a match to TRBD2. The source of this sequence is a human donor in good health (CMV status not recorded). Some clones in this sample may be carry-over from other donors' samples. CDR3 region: CASSLAVSGGDNEQFF. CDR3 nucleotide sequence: TGTGCCAGCAGCTTAGCTGTTAGCGGGGGGGACAATGAGCAGTTCTTC. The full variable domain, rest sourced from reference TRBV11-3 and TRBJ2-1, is EAGVVQSPRYKIIEKKQPVAFWCNPISGHNTLYWYLQNLGQGPELLIRYENEEAVDDSQLPKDRFSAERLKGVDSTLKIQPAELGDSAVYLCASSLAVSGGDNEQFFGPGTRLTVL.